This T cell receptor (beta chain) was identified during a study of blood T cell repertoires in COVID-19. About the study: Samples taken during acute and convalescent COVID-19 were collected in the United States, Italy and Spain. In each case, the material was cDNA or gDNA derived from T cells, B-cell-depleted T cells, or PBMCs.

The CDR3 is made up of 16 amino acids. The germline V gene has CDR1 SGHRS and CDR2 YFSETQ. In the original workflow: Amplifying reference gene primers gave estimates of nucleated cell counts. TCRdb's copy holds only in-frame clones and misses some; the assay was immunoSEQ multiplex PCR. That table furnishes V, J and clone size, whereas the DNA furnished D and trimming. The table shows over 100,000 clones, with roughly four fifths occurring only once. As for this clone: At one of its ends the junction is not consistent with the germline gene, which may arise from a read error.

The V call is TRBV5-1, the J call TRBJ2-2; 9 bases are a match to TRBD2. The TCR comes from a woman in her sixties with acute or convalescent COVID-19. The specimen was peripheral blood. The CDR3 sequence is CARSWGGGADTGELFF. Here the CDR3 DNA reads TGCGCCCGCAGCTGGGGCGGGGGGGCCGACACCGGGGAGCTGTTTTTT. The whole variable domain, filled in from reference TRBV5-1 and TRBJ2-2, reads KAGVTQTPRYLIKTRGQQVTLSCSPISGHRSVSWYQQTPGQGLQFLFEYFSETQRNKGNFPGRFSGRQFSNSRSEMNVSTLELGDSALYLCARSWGGGADTGELFFGEGSRLTVL.